Sequencing of this T cell receptor (beta chain) was carried out in a study of regulatory T cells in long-lasting Graves disease. The CDR3 has 14 residues. The germline V gene has CDR1 SGHVS and CDR2 FQNEAQ. The ends were cut back, 5 bases at V and 5 bases at J, with 16 bases in the middle. The time point: newly diagnosed GD, antithyroid drugs for less than 3 months. PBMCs provided the RNA from which the TCR library was made. This clonotype was seen just once. Library construction for TCR beta used iRepertoire HTBI primers and Arm-PCR of CDR3 regions. TCRdb independently ran MiXCR on the multiplex PCR reads; one entry per CDR3 protein. Of a few hundred thousand distinct CDR3 sequences in the sample, about 16% were seen once. This sample also belongs to another study, concerning T cells in Graves' hyperthyroidism and ophthalmopathy.

The chain joins TRBV7-8 to TRBJ2-7; TRBD1 or TRBD2 may be the D gene (6 bases each). The sequencing used peripheral blood mononuclear cells (PBMCs), collected at new diagnosis, from a patient treated with antithyroid drugs. The clonotype originates from a woman under 30 with Graves disease. The CDR3 reads CASSPPGAGDEQYF. CDR3 nucleotide sequence: TGTGCCAGCAGCCCCCCGGGGGCTGGCGACGAGCAGTACTTC.